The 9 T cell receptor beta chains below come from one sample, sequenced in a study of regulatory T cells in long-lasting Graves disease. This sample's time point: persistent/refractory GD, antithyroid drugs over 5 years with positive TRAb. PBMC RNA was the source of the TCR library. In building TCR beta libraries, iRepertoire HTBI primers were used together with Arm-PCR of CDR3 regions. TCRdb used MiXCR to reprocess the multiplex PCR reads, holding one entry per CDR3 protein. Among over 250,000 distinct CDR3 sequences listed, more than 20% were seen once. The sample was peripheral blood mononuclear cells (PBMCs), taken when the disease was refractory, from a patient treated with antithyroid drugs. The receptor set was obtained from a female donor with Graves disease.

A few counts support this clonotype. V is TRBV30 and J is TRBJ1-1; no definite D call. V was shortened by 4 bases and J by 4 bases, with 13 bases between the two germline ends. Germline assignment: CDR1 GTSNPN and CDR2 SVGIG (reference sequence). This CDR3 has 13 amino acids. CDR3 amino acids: CAWTPGEGTEAFF. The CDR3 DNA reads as TGTGCCTGGACCCCTGGAGAGGGCACTGAAGCTTTCTTT.

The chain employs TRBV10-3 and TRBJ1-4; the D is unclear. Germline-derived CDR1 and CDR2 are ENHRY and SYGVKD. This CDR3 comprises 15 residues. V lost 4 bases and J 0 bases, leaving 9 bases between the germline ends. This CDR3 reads CAISARVATNEKLFF. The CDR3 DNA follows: TGTGCCATCAGTGCCAGAGTTGCAACTAATGAAAAACTGTTTTTT.

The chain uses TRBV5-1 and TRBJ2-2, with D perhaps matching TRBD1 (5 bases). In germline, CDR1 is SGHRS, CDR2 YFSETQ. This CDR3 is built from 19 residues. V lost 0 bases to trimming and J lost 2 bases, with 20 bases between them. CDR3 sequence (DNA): TGCGCCAGCAGCTTGGGTTTGTGGGGCGACACACTTAACACCGGGGAGCTGTTTTTT. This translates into CASSLGLWGDTLNTGELFF.

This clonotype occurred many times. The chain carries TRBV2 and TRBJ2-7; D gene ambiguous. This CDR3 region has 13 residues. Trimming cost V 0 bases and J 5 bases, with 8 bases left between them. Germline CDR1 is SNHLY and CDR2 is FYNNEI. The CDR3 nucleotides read TGTGCCAGCAGTGAAGCGGGCTTCAACGAGCAGTACTTC. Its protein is CASSEAGFNEQYF.

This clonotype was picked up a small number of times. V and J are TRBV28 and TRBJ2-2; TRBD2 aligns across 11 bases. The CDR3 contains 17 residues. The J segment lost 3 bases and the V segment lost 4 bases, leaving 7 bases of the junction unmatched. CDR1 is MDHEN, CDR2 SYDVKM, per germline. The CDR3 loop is CASSSSTSGAYTGELFF. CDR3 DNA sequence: TGTGCCAGCAGTTCCTCGACTAGCGGGGCTTACACCGGGGAGCTGTTTTTT.

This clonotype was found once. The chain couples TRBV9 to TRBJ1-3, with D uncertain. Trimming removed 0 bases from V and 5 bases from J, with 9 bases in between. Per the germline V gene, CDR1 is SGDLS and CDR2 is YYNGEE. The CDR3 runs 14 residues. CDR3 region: CASSVAHRRNTIYF. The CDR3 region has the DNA TGTGCCAGCAGCGTAGCGCATCGCAGAAACACCATATATTTT.

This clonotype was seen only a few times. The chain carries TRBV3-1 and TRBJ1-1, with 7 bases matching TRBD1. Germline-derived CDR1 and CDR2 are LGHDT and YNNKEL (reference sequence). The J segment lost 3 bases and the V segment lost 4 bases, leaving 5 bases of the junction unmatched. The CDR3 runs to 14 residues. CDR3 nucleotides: TGTGCCAGCAGCCGGGAGGGGGCTTACACTGAAGCTTTCTTT. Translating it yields CASSREGAYTEAFF.

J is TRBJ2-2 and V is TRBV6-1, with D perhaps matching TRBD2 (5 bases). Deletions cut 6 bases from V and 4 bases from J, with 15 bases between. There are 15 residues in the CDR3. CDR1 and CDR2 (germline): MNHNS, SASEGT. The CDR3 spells CASSSWGAVTGELFF. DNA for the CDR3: TGTGCCAGCAGCTCCTGGGGAGCCGTCACCGGGGAGCTGTTTTTT.

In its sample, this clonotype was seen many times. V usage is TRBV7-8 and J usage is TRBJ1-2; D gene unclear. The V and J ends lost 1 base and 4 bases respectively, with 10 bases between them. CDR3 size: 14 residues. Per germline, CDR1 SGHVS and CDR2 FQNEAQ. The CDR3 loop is CASSLGKSLYGYTF. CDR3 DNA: TGTGCCAGCAGCTTAGGGAAGAGCCTCTATGGCTACACCTTC.